What follows are 21 T cell receptor beta chains derived from one specimen sequenced in a study of blood T cell repertoires in COVID-19. Here immunoSEQ multiplex PCR was the method, and the copy in TCRdb shows in-frame clones only, minus some. The sample shows just over 250,000 clones, 86% of them seen only once. Sequenced material: peripheral blood. These receptors were taken from a man aged 40-49 years who had recovered from COVID-19.

V gene TRBV27 combines with J gene TRBJ1-5, with D possibly being TRBD1 (6 bases). The CDR3 extends over 14 amino acids. Germline values: CDR1 MNHEY, CDR2 SMNVEV (reference sequence). Trimming took 2 bases from V and 6 from J, leaving 11 bases between them. The CDR3 loop reads CASSLMRGFQPQHF. The CDR3 nucleotides read TGTGCCAGCAGTTTAATGAGGGGGTTTCAGCCCCAGCATTTT.

V usage is TRBV21-1 and J usage is TRBJ2-1; the table's TRBD2 call for D was not verified on the DNA. TRBV21-1 is a pseudogene. The CDR3 is 17 amino acids. This CDR3 reads CASVASRASGSYNEQFF. The CDR3 bases are TGTGCCAGCGTAGCAAGTAGGGCTAGCGGCTCTTACAATGAGCAGTTCTTC.

J is TRBJ2-5 and V is TRBV9; 8 nucleotides align to TRBD1. Germline CDR1 and CDR2: SGDLS and YYNGEE. The V gene end was trimmed by 7 bases and the J gene end by 5 bases; junction bases not matched to a gene: 10. The CDR3 contains 14 residues. CDR3 coding DNA: TGTGCCAGCGGATCTGGGACAGGCACCGAGACCCAGTACTTC. It is translated as CASGSGTGTETQYF.

The chain recombines TRBV7-6 with TRBJ2-1; D uncertain. CDR3 length: 14 amino acids. V was clipped by 1 base and J by 8 bases, with 12 bases between them. CDR1 and CDR2 from the germline V gene are SGHVS and FNYEAQ. The CDR3 is CASSLGPGQDEQFF. CDR3 coding DNA: TGTGCCAGCAGCTTAGGCCCAGGTCAGGATGAGCAGTTCTTC.

The chain joins TRBV6-5 to TRBJ2-3; the D is unclear. Germline V gene lookup returns CDR1 MNHEY and CDR2 SVGAGI. Deletions cut 5 bases from V and 8 bases from J, with 11 bases between. The CDR3 length is 12 residues. DNA of the CDR3: TGTGCCAGCAGTAACCGAGGCCGTACGCAGTATTTT. It specifies CASSNRGRTQYF.

J is TRBJ1-4 and V is TRBV5-1, with D perhaps TRBD1 (6 bases). The germline gives CDR1 SGHRS, CDR2 YFSETQ. V dropped 3 bases and J dropped 0 bases, with 9 bases sitting between them. The CDR3 length is 15 residues. Written as DNA, the CDR3 is TGCGCCAGCAGCTCAAACAGGGCAACTAATGAAAAACTGTTTTTT. As protein: CASSSNRATNEKLFF.

V and J are TRBV7-9 and TRBJ2-3, with 7 bases that match TRBD2. The germline CDR1 and CDR2 sequences are SEHNR and FQNEAQ (reference sequence). CDR3 length: 14 residues. The V and J ends lost 6 bases and 2 bases, in that order; junction bases with no gene match: 5. CDR3 in DNA: TGTGCCAGCAGTTCTAGCGGCCTCACAGATACGCAGTATTTT. It yields the protein CASSSSGLTDTQYF.

The chain recombines TRBV5-1 with TRBJ2-1; 7 bases agree with TRBD1. The CDR3 runs to 15 residues. V shed 2 bases and J 5 bases; nucleotides not matched to a gene: 7. Germline lookup yields CDR1 SGHRS and CDR2 YFSETQ. The CDR3: CASSFKGASHNEQFF. CDR3 nucleotide sequence: TGCGCCAGCAGCTTCAAGGGGGCGAGCCACAATGAGCAGTTCTTC.

The genes are TRBV9 and TRBJ2-5; 10 bases map to TRBD2. Per the germline V gene, CDR1 is SGDLS and CDR2 is YYNGEE. Trimming cost V 0 bases and J 4 bases; bases outside gene matches: 6. The length of the CDR3 is 16 residues. The CDR3 loop reads CASSVGGLAGVETQYF. CDR3 coding DNA: TGTGCCAGCAGCGTAGGCGGGCTAGCGGGAGTAGAGACCCAGTACTTC.

The chain joins TRBV19 to TRBJ2-7; possible D gene TRBD2, 6 bases. Looked up from germline, CDR1 is LNHDA and CDR2 is SQIVND (reference sequence). V was cut by 3 bases and J by 3 bases, with 15 bases left in between. This CDR3 has 15 residues. In DNA form, the CDR3 reads TGTGCCAGTAGTATCCGGGGGAACCCCATCTACGAGCAGTACTTC. This gives the protein CASSIRGNPIYEQYF.

This clone was seen a single time. The J gene is TRBJ1-2, the V gene TRBV21-1; the table calls TRBD1, which could not be checked here. TRBV21-1 is listed as a pseudogene. The CDR3 is made up of 13 amino acids. The CDR3 DNA reads as TGTGCCAGCAGCAAAGTTGGGGCAGGGGGCTACACCTTC. This sequence encodes CASSKVGAGGYTF.

This chain uses TRBV11-2 with TRBJ1-6; D perhaps matches TRBD1 (6 bases). CDR1 is SGHAT, CDR2 FQNNGV, per germline. Trimming left V 2 bases short and J 12 bases short, with 17 bases between. The CDR3 totals 15 residues. The CDR3 here is CASSLFHRDKIPLHF. The CDR3 DNA follows: TGTGCCAGCAGCTTATTCCACAGGGACAAAATACCCCTCCACTTT.

V is TRBV7-8 and J is TRBJ2-7; no firm D call. CDR1 is SGHVS and CDR2 is FQNEAQ in the germline V gene. V lost 7 bases, J lost 8 bases, and 15 bases lay in between. This CDR3 is 12 amino acids long. In nucleotides, the CDR3 is TGTGCCAGCACTCGTGTGGGCCTACAGCAGTACTTC. This codes for CASTRVGLQQYF.

The chain carries TRBV29-1 and TRBJ1-5; maybe TRBD1 (5 bases). Germline values: CDR1 SQVTM, CDR2 ANQGSEA. The CDR3 contains 14 residues. V lost 6 bases and J lost 2, with 14 bases in between. The CDR3 sequence is CSVGDGGGNQPQHF. Written as DNA, the CDR3 is TGCAGCGTGGGAGACGGAGGGGGCAATCAGCCCCAGCATTTT.

The chain carries TRBV6-4 and TRBJ2-7, with D possibly being TRBD2 (6 bases). Trimming cost V 8 bases and J 5 bases, with 13 bases left between them. The CDR3 totals 12 residues. Germline lookup yields CDR1 MRHNA and CDR2 SNTAGT. CDR3 loop: CASDSRGNEQYF. CDR3 bases: TGTGCCAGCGACTCCCGGGGGAACGAGCAGTACTTC.

The J gene is TRBJ2-4, the V gene TRBV5-6; 15 positions match TRBD2. The CDR3 has 17 residues. The germline V gene encodes CDR1 SGHDT and CDR2 YYEEEE. Trimming took 3 bases from V and 8 from J; bases not matched to a gene: 9. For the CDR3, the DNA is TGTGCCAGCAGCTCCCGGACTAGCGGGGGGGCACGGGACATTCAGTACTTC. It is translated as CASSSRTSGGARDIQYF. Full variable domain (missing parts from reference TRBV5-6 and TRBJ2-4): DAGVTQSPTHLIKTRGQQVTLRCSPKSGHDTVSWYQQALGQGPQFIFQYYEEEERQRGNFPDRFSGHQFPNYSSELNVNALLLGDSALYLCASSSRTSGGARDIQYFGAGTRLSVL.

The rearrangement links TRBV29-1 to TRBJ2-7, with TRBD1 matching 9 bases. The V gene's germline CDR1 is SQVTM and CDR2 ANQGSEA. This CDR3 comprises 13 residues. Unmatched junction bases numbered 3, after V lost 4 bases and J lost 2 bases. The CDR3 protein is CSVVRTGAYEQYF. CDR3 nucleotides: TGCAGCGTTGTAAGGACAGGGGCCTACGAGCAGTACTTC.

The chain recombines TRBV9 with TRBJ2-2, with 9 bases aligning to TRBD2. Germline trimming cut 4 bases from V and 0 bases from J; bases unmatched to any gene: 4. This CDR3 region has 16 residues. Germline lookup yields CDR1 SGDLS and CDR2 YYNGEE. CDR3 bases: TGTGCCAGCAGCCCCAGACTAGCGGCGAACACCGGGGAGCTGTTTTTT. Its protein is CASSPRLAANTGELFF.

V gene TRBV6-5 combines with J gene TRBJ2-7; 10 bases are a match to TRBD1. The length of the CDR3 is 15 residues. V trimming: 5 bases; J trimming: 4 bases; junction bases outside the gene matches: 8. Per the germline V gene, CDR1 is MNHEY and CDR2 is SVGAGI. The CDR3 loop is CASSPLGTGAYEQYF. The CDR3 DNA reads TGTGCCAGCAGTCCCCTAGGGACAGGGGCATACGAGCAGTACTTC.

The CDR3 loop is CASSRTSGGITYEQYF. In nucleotides, the CDR3 is TGTGCCAGCAGCCGGACTAGCGGGGGGATCACCTACGAGCAGTACTTC. This chain links TRBV5-4 with TRBJ2-7; 14 bases agree with TRBD2. Germline V gene lookup returns CDR1 SGHNT and CDR2 YYREEE (reference sequence). The CDR3 contains 16 residues. The V and J ends lost 4 bases and 2 bases, in that order; junction bases with no gene match: 5. Full variable domain (remainder filled in from reference TRBV5-4 and TRBJ2-7): ETGVTQSPTHLIKTRGQQVTLRCSSQSGHNTVSWYQQALGQGPQFIFQYYREEENGRGNFPPRFSGLQFPNYSSELNVNALELDDSALYLCASSRTSGGITYEQYFGPGTRLTVT.

Turning to this clone: Additional DNA sequences in this sample encode the identical CDR3. The chain combines TRBV12-3 or TRBV12-4 with TRBJ2-2; D may be TRBD1 (5 bases). V was pared by 2 bases and J by 5 bases, with 6 bases between. The CDR3 consists of 13 residues. As DNA, the CDR3 is TGTGCCAGCAGTTTAAAGGGGACCGGGGAGCTGTTTTTT. It is translated as CASSLKGTGELFF.